One sample yielded the 13 T cell receptor beta chains listed below, sequenced in a study of blood T cell repertoires in COVID-19. Libraries were prepared by immunoSEQ multiplex PCR; TCRdb keeps only in-frame clonotypes and omits some of them. The sample lists some 170,000 clones; 70% to 80% were seen once. The material sequenced was peripheral blood. These receptors were taken from a man aged 55 to 70 with acute or convalescent COVID-19.

V is TRBV15 and J is TRBJ1-3; D is uncertain. Looked up from germline, CDR1 is LNHNV and CDR2 is YYDKDF (reference sequence). The CDR3 is made up of 15 amino acids. The V gene lost 0 bases and the J gene lost 2 bases, with 8 bases spanning the gap. The CDR3 region is CATSRDRGTGNTIYF. For the CDR3, the DNA is TGTGCCACCAGCAGAGACCGGGGTACTGGAAACACCATATATTTT.

V is TRBV27 and J is TRBJ2-5; unclear D gene. The CDR3 runs to 13 residues. Per the germline V gene, CDR1 is MNHEY and CDR2 is SMNVEV (reference sequence). Trimming shortened V by 3 bases and J by 5 bases, and 10 bases separated the two germline ends. CDR3 nucleotides: TGTGCCAGCAGTTTTGATTTCGGGGAGACCCAGTACTTC. Amino acids: CASSFDFGETQYF.

The rearrangement links TRBV19 to TRBJ2-6; tentatively, D is TRBD2 (7 bases). The CDR3 has 16 amino acids. Germline-derived CDR1 and CDR2 are LNHDA and SQIVND (reference sequence). With 5 bases removed from V and 2 bases from J, the gap between germline ends came to 13 bases. The CDR3, as DNA: TGTGCCAGTAGTTTTCAGGGGAGGGCTGGGGCCAACGTCCTGACTTTC. This codes for CASSFQGRAGANVLTF. The whole variable domain, remainder taken from reference TRBV19 and TRBJ2-6, is DGGITQSPKYLFRKEGQNVTLSCEQNLNHDAMYWYRQDPGQGLRLIYYSQIVNDFQKGDIAEGYSVSREKKESFPLTVTSAQKNPTAFYLCASSFQGRAGANVLTFGAGSRLTVL.

This clone was seen a single time. The chain recombines TRBV4-3 with TRBJ2-7; tentatively, D is TRBD2 (6 bases). This CDR3 has 13 amino acids. V was shortened by 0 bases and J by 6 bases, with 9 bases between the two germline ends. CDR1 is LGHNA, CDR2 YSLEER, per germline. The CDR3 reads CASSQDLGGEQYF. CDR3 sequence (DNA): TGCGCCAGCAGCCAAGATCTGGGAGGCGAGCAGTACTTC.

This clone was seen only once. V and J are TRBV10-2 and TRBJ2-7; TRBD1 aligns across 7 bases. CDR1 and CDR2 from the germline V gene are WSHSY and SAAADI. The CDR3 sequence is 14 residues long. J gave up 5 bases and V 4 bases, and 8 bases lay outside the gene matches. CDR3 protein: CASSGALTGNEQYF. The CDR3 region has the DNA TGCGCCAGCAGTGGTGCGTTGACAGGGAACGAGCAGTACTTC.

The V call is TRBV10-2, the J call TRBJ2-1; 10 bases line up with TRBD2. CDR3 length: 14 residues. Looked up from germline, CDR1 is WSHSY and CDR2 is SAAADI. Trimming at V came to 5 bases and at J to 5 bases, leaving 3 bases not matched to a gene. CDR3: CASSTLAGHNEQFF. CDR3 sequence (DNA): TGCGCCAGCAGTACACTAGCGGGGCACAATGAGCAGTTCTTC.

The V call is TRBV19, the J call TRBJ2-2; D might be TRBD2 (7 bases). Trimming removed 5 bases from V and 1 base from J, with 17 bases in between. Germline lookup yields CDR1 LNHDA and CDR2 SQIVND (reference sequence). The CDR3 is 17 residues long. The CDR3 bases are TGTGCCAGTAGTGCCTTTGCTAGGGGGGGGAACACCGGGGAGCTGTTTTTT. Protein sequence: CASSAFARGGNTGELFF.

The chain recombines TRBV5-1 with TRBJ2-5, with a tentative D call TRBD1 (7 bases). Germline V gives CDR1 SGHRS, CDR2 YFSETQ. This CDR3 contains 17 residues. Trimming stripped 1 base from V and 1 base from J, with 17 bases between. The CDR3 spells CASSLFQGGYLQETQYF. In DNA, the CDR3 is TGCGCCAGCAGCTTGTTCCAGGGGGGATATCTCCAAGAGACCCAGTACTTC. Combining the CDR3 with reference TRBV5-1 and TRBJ2-5 gives the whole variable domain KAGVTQTPRYLIKTRGQQVTLSCSPISGHRSVSWYQQTPGQGLQFLFEYFSETQRNKGNFPGRFSGRQFSNSRSEMNVSTLELGDSALYLCASSLFQGGYLQETQYFGPGTRLLVL.

CDR3 in amino acids: CASSQHDGNPYNEQFF. In DNA form, the CDR3 reads TGCGCCAGCAGCCAACATGACGGGAACCCCTACAATGAGCAGTTCTTC. The chain links TRBV4-1 to TRBJ2-1, with D possibly matching TRBD2 (5 bases). This CDR3 contains 16 residues. Germline V lookup: CDR1 MGHRA, CDR2 YSYEKL. V lost 2 bases, J lost 2 bases, and 13 bases lay in between.

The V and J genes are TRBV29-1 and TRBJ2-5; possibly TRBD2 for D (7 bases). Germline loops: CDR1 SQVTM, CDR2 ANQGSEA. V dropped 4 bases and J dropped 6 bases, with 21 bases sitting between them. The length of the CDR3 is 15 residues. The CDR3 region is CSVVPRAGARQTQYF. CDR3 sequence (DNA): TGCAGCGTTGTTCCCCGGGCGGGGGCCAGGCAGACCCAGTACTTC.

The V gene is TRBV27, the J gene TRBJ1-2; the D gene is possibly TRBD1 (5 bases). This CDR3 region has 11 residues. CDR1 is MNHEY and CDR2 is SMNVEV in the germline V gene (reference sequence). V gave up 6 bases and J gave up 5 bases, with 7 bases separating them. The CDR3 DNA is TGTGCCAGCAGGGGGACTTATGGCTACACCTTC. Translation gives CASRGTYGYTF.

The rearrangement uses TRBV19 and TRBJ1-5; 8 bases align to TRBD1. The junction had 7 bases not matched to a gene; V was cut back by 10 bases and J by 2 bases. In germline, CDR1 is LNHDA, CDR2 SQIVND (reference sequence). The CDR3 totals 14 residues. CDR3 in amino acids: CATDDRGGNQPQHF. The CDR3 DNA follows: TGTGCCACCGACGACAGGGGAGGCAATCAGCCCCAGCATTTT.

This sequence joins TRBV19 and TRBJ2-3, with D perhaps TRBD2 (6 bases). This CDR3 region has 15 residues. The V gene's germline CDR1 is LNHDA and CDR2 SQIVND (reference sequence). The V and J ends lost 5 bases and 3 bases respectively, with 15 bases between them. Written as DNA, the CDR3 is TGTGCCAGTAGTTTATCGGTTGCGGGGACAGATACGCAGTATTTT. This gives the protein CASSLSVAGTDTQYF.